This TCR beta chain was captured by sequencing in a study of OX40 agonist ivuxolimab in advanced cancers. Background for the entire study: Ivuxolimab, which targeted the costimulatory receptor OX40 (CD134), was an agonistic, fully human IgG2 monoclonal antibody. The paper reports the monotherapy dose-escalation portion (N of about 52 patients) of the phase I ivuxolimab trial. Patients were allowed to have had prior anti-PD-1, anti-PD-L1 or anti-CTLA-4 therapy, and approximately 40% of the dose-escalation patients had previously received checkpoint inhibitors. Peripheral TCRbeta sequencing aimed to test whether ivuxolimab altered TCR sequence diversity and caused clonal T-cell expansion. Partial responses occurred in three dose-escalation patients, of whom one had hepatocellular carcinoma and two had cutaneous melanoma. In the dose-escalation cohort, approximately 82% of patients were male, and the mean age was roughly 56 years with a range of roughly 20 to 79. Among the roughly 52 dose-escalation patients, around 20 had hepatocellular carcinoma, roughly 15 melanoma, 9 renal cell carcinoma and 9 head and neck cancer. Intravenous ivuxolimab was administered to patients every 2 weeks at six dose levels: 0.01, 0.1, 0.3, 1.5, 3 and 10 mg/kg. Broader findings and caveats from the paper: Low levels of normalized T-cell clonal expansion were also seen in some patients who did not respond. The antigen specificity of the peripheral T cells that underwent clonal expansion was not determined. After ivuxolimab, more expanded clones were found on average in CD8+ T cells than in CD4+ T cells. At doses of 0.1 to 3.0 mg/kg, clonal expansion of both CD4+ and CD8+ T cells in blood was seen between baseline and week 6. In the 0.1-3.0 mg/kg groups, partial responders had among the lowest normalized peripheral clonal expansion, particularly in CD8+ T cells.

Patients with autoimmune disease history or receiving systemic immunosuppression were excluded from the trial. Peripheral blood for TCR sequencing was drawn from every dose cohort at baseline, at cycle 4 day 1 and at cycle 7 day 1. The samples were taken from a phase I, first-in-human, multicenter, open-label dose-escalation trial of ivuxolimab. Adults with locally advanced or metastatic melanoma, renal cell carcinoma, hepatocellular carcinoma or head and neck squamous cell carcinoma were enrolled in the trial. Before TCR sequencing, CD4+ and CD8+ T cells were separately sorted from peripheral blood. About this clone itself: Its antigen is still unknown. Per-base qualities were not stored, and no clone one base away is much larger.

Genomic DNA was extracted from sorted cells for sequencing of the TCRbeta CDR3 region. The immunoSEQ Assay was used to sequence the TCRbeta CDR3 regions. TCRdb re-hosts the immuneACCESS table, in-frame sequences only. Its copies lack some clones; in the studies checked, an unresolved V gene accounts for under half of them, and the cause for the rest is not known. This sample is represented by 84,000 or so clones; around 94% of them were singletons. In total, the top ten clones hold more than 9.5% of the sample. Ends trimmed: V by 10 bases, J by 4 bases; bases unmatched to a gene: 15. Taken from cysteine to phenylalanine, the CDR3 has 15 residues. The retained sequence is limited to the CDR3, 45 bases, with the frame set at the first base. CDR1 and CDR2 (MNHEY, SMNVEV) derive from the germline V gene (reference sequence).

The sequencing here drew on CD4+ or CD8+ T cells sorted from blood, taken in a trial of the OX40 agonist ivuxolimab. The chain is encoded by TRBV27 joined to TRBJ2-7, and TRBD2 aligns with 8 junction nucleotides. The clonotype originates from an adult with an advanced solid tumor such as melanoma, head and neck, liver or kidney cancer. Here the CDR3 is given as CAIPGGDEVLYEQYF. The DNA reads TGTGCCATCCCGGGAGGGGACGAGGTTCTTTACGAGCAGTACTTC.